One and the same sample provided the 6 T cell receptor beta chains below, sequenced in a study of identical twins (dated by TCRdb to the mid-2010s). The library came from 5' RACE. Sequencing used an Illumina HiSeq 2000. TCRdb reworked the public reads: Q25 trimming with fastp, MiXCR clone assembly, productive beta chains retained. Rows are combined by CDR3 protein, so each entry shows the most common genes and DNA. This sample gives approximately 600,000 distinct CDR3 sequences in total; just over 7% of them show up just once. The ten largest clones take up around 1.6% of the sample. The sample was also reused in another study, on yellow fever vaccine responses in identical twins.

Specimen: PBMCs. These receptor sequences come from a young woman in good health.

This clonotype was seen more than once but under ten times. This chain's CDR3 is CSAGGGLSIGEQFF. The CDR3 region has the DNA TGCAGTGCAGGGGGAGGATTGAGTATCGGTGAGCAGTTCTTC. The chain carries TRBV20-1 and TRBJ2-1; D could derive from TRBD1 or TRBD2 (6 bases each). CDR1 and CDR2 (germline): DFQATT, SNEGSKA (reference sequence). V was pared by 6 bases and J by 9 bases, with 21 bases between. CDR3 length equals 14 residues.

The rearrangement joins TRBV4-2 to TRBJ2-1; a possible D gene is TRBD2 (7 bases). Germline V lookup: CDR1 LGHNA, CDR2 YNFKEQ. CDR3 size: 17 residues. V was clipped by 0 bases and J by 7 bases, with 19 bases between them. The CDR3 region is CASSQDPRGRGDNEQFF. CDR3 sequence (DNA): TGTGCCAGCAGCCAAGACCCCCGGGGGAGGGGGGATAATGAGCAGTTCTTC.

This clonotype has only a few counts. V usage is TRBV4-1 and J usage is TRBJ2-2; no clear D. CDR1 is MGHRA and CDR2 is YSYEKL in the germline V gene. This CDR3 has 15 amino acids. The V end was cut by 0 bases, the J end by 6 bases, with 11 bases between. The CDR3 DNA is TGCGCCAGCAGCCAAGACCCCCGGTCGTCCGGGGAGCTGTTTTTT. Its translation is CASSQDPRSSGELFF.

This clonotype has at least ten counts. The CDR3 is CSVGGVGAYEQYF. CDR3 nucleotides: TGCAGCGTTGGGGGGGTTGGCGCCTACGAGCAGTACTTC. The chain uses TRBV29-1 and TRBJ2-7, with D maybe TRBD2 (6 bases). Germline CDR1 is SQVTM and CDR2 is ANQGSEA. The CDR3 has 13 residues. The V gene lost 4 bases and the J gene lost 2 bases, with 12 bases spanning the gap.

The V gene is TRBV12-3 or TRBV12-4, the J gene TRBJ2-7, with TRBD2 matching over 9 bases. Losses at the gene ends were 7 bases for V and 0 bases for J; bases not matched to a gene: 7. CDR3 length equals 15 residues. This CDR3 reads CASTRRLADSYEQYF. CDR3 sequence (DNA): TGTGCCAGCACCCGCAGACTAGCGGACTCCTACGAGCAGTACTTC.

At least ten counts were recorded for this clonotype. Written as DNA, the CDR3 is TGTGCCAGCAGTTTATTCGGACAGGGGGGTCAGCCCCAGCATTTT. Translated, it gives CASSLFGQGGQPQHF. The chain recombines TRBV12-3 or TRBV12-4 with TRBJ1-5; TRBD1 agrees at 10 bases. This CDR3 comprises 15 residues. J lost 6 bases, V lost 2 bases, and 4 bases had no gene match.